This TCR beta chain was captured in a study of vaccination effects on CD4 cells after COVID-19. Antigen-specific CD4+ T cells were first expanded with viral peptide pools by the ViraFEST assay and only then sequenced. CD4+ T cells were isolated after about nine days of culture. Either the BNT162b2 or mRNA-1273 vaccine was given to participants in two doses. This CDR3 contains 13 residues. Trimming pared 0 bases from V and 17 bases from J, leaving 15 bases between. Germline loops: CDR1 SGHRS, CDR2 YFSETQ. Points on this clone: Its target is not known.

TCRdb's copy holds only in-frame clones and misses some; the assay was immunoSEQ multiplex PCR. This table has about 24,000 clones, about 70% appearing once. The sequence derives from a human donor who received a COVID-19 vaccine. The source material was CD4+ T cells from PBMCs cultured with SARS-CoV-2 spike peptides, sampled after COVID-19 vaccination. The chain joins TRBV5-1 to TRBJ1-6, with TRBD1 as a possible D gene (5 bases). DNA for the CDR3: TGCGCCAGCAGCTTGGATGTTGGGGGAACTGTCCACTTT. Translating it yields CASSLDVGGTVHF. The full variable domain, in which reference TRBV5-1 and TRBJ1-6 provide the parts outside the CDR3, is KAGVTQTPRYLIKTRGQQVTLSCSPISGHRSVSWYQQTPGQGLQFLFEYFSETQRNKGNFPGRFSGRQFSNSRSEMNVSTLELGDSALYLCASSLDVGGTVHFGNGTRLTVT.